The rows below give T cell receptor beta chains drawn from one sample of a study of regulatory T cells in long-lasting Graves disease. A single record per CDR3 protein comes from TCRdb applying MiXCR to the multiplex PCR reads. The data show 240,000 or so distinct CDR3 sequences, 20% to 25% seen once. The material was peripheral blood mononuclear cells (PBMCs), obtained at new diagnosis, from a patient treated with antithyroid drugs. These TCRs come from a female donor with Graves disease. Both conserved end residues are part of each CDR3. Each record gives: CDR3 protein, CDR3 DNA, D gene, V gene, clone size, J gene. A D gene is named only where the DNA matches it firmly. Clone size, where shown, is once, few, many, or a class for clones that have expanded.

CASSQEGTGATSGYTF	TGTGCCAGCAGCCAAGAAGGGACAGGGGCGACCTCGGGCTACACCTTC	TRBD1	TRBV14	-	TRBJ1-2
CASTVTLVAEAFF	TGTGCCAGCACTGTGACACTGGTGGCTGAAGCTTTCTTT	-	TRBV2	many	TRBJ1-1
CASSLEHSQPQHF	TGTGCCAGCAGCTTAGAGCACAGTCAGCCCCAGCATTTT	-	TRBV7-2	many	TRBJ1-5
CASSLVSWEKKYF	TGTGCCAGCAGCTTGGTATCTTGGGAGAAAAAGTATTTT	-	TRBV5-6	many	TRBJ2-3
CASSSSGRVTYEQYF	TGTGCCAGCAGCTCATCGGGACGGGTAACCTACGAGCAGTACTTC	-	TRBV7-2	many	TRBJ2-7
CASSSPTGGSYEQYF	TGTGCCAGCAGTTCTCCGACAGGGGGTTCCTACGAGCAGTACTTC	TRBD1	TRBV27	many	TRBJ2-7
CASSSMTSSQETQYF	TGTGCCAGCAGCTCTATGACCTCCTCCCAAGAGACCCAGTACTTC	-	TRBV7-6	-	TRBJ2-5
CASSLISTKNTGELFF	TGTGCCAGCAGCTTAATCAGTACTAAGAACACCGGGGAGCTGTTTTTT	-	TRBV5-6	many	TRBJ2-2
CASSASRVTTGELFF	TGTGCCAGCAGCGCCTCCAGGGTGACAACCGGGGAGCTGTTTTTT	-	TRBV9	many	TRBJ2-2
CSAWTQGEKLFF	TGCAGTGCCTGGACCCAAGGGGAAAAACTGTTTTTT	-	TRBV20-1	many	TRBJ1-4
CASSPQTGNTIYF	TGTGCCAGCAGTCCCCAAACTGGAAACACCATATATTTT	-	TRBV6-2/TRBV6-3	-	TRBJ1-3
CASSSGISGYEQYF	TGCGCCAGCAGCTCCGGGATTAGCGGCTACGAGCAGTACTTC	-	TRBV5-1	-	TRBJ2-7
CGTGNYPYNEQFF	TGCGGAACTGGGAACTATCCCTACAATGAGCAGTTCTTC	-	TRBV28	many	TRBJ2-1
CASSRNRASETQYF	TGTGCCAGCAGCCGAAACAGGGCGTCCGAGACCCAGTACTTC	-	TRBV7-6	many	TRBJ2-5
CASSENQGYNQPQHF	TGTGCCAGCAGCGAGAACCAGGGATACAATCAGCCCCAGCATTTT	-	TRBV7-3	many	TRBJ1-5
CASSLRAGGAGGELFF	TGTGCCAGCAGCTTACGAGCAGGGGGCGCGGGCGGGGAGCTGTTTTTT	TRBD1	TRBV7-6	many	TRBJ2-2
CASSPREGIDEQYF	TGCGCCAGCAGCCCAAGGGAGGGCATTGACGAGCAGTACTTC	TRBD2	TRBV5-1	many	TRBJ2-7
CASRAGAGEQYF	TGCGCCAGCAGGGCGGGTGCCGGGGAGCAGTACTTC	-	TRBV4-1	many	TRBJ2-7
CASLSGGVGGYNEQFF	TGTGCCAGCCTTAGCGGGGGGGTTGGTGGATACAATGAGCAGTTCTTC	TRBD2	TRBV6-1	many	TRBJ2-1
CASRPVSKPGYTF	TGTGCCAGCAGGCCCGTCTCGAAACCTGGCTACACCTTC	-	TRBV2	many	TRBJ1-2
CASRIAGGADTQYF	TGTGCCAGCAGGATAGCGGGAGGAGCAGATACGCAGTATTTT	TRBD2	TRBV7-8	-	TRBJ2-3
CASSLAGVTSDGVPSYNEQFF	TGCGCCAGCAGCTTGGCGGGCGTGACTAGCGATGGGGTTCCCTCCTACAATGAGCAGTTCTTC	TRBD2	TRBV5-1	many	TRBJ2-1
CASSLVIAGGWGNEQFF	TGCGCCAGCAGCTTGGTTATAGCGGGGGGCTGGGGCAATGAGCAGTTCTTC	TRBD2	TRBV5-1	-	TRBJ2-1
CASSLVADYGEKLFF	TGTGCCAGCAGCTTAGTTGCGGACTACGGTGAAAAACTGTTTTTT	-	TRBV7-2	many	TRBJ1-4
CASSLVPGEQYF	TGTGCCAGCAGTTTAGTCCCCGGCGAGCAGTACTTC	-	TRBV12-3/TRBV12-4	many	TRBJ2-7
CASSLFVSTGNTIYF	TGTGCCAGCAGCTTATTCGTTTCAACTGGAAACACCATATATTTT	-	TRBV7-2	few	TRBJ1-3
CASSLVSGREAQYF	TGTGCCAGCAGCTTAGTATCTGGGCGAGAGGCCCAGTACTTC	-	TRBV7-8	-	TRBJ2-5
CASQQATGNTIYF	TGTGCCAGCCAGCAGGCCACTGGAAACACCATATATTTT	-	TRBV5-4	few	TRBJ1-3
CASSLVRSGGYPDEQYF	TGCGCCAGCAGCTTGGTCAGATCGGGGGGTTACCCAGACGAGCAGTACTTC	TRBD2	TRBV5-1	many	TRBJ2-7
CASKAGRYQETQYF	TGTGCCAGCAAGGCAGGCCGGTACCAAGAGACCCAGTACTTC	-	TRBV7-8	many	TRBJ2-5
CASSLPQRNTEAFF	TGTGCCAGCAGCTTACCACAGCGGAACACTGAAGCTTTCTTT	-	TRBV5-5	many	TRBJ1-1
CASSLTGGDLILFF	TGTGCCAGCAGTTTAACAGGGGGCGACCTCATACTGTTTTTT	TRBD1	TRBV27	-	TRBJ1-4
CSARADEGTDTQYF	TGCAGTGCTAGAGCGGATGAGGGCACAGATACGCAGTATTTT	-	TRBV20-1	many	TRBJ2-3
CASSSGWGNEKLFF	TGTGCCAGCAGCTCCGGGTGGGGTAATGAAAAACTGTTTTTT	-	TRBV11-2	many	TRBJ1-4
CASSGRGGSSYNEQFF	TGTGCCAGCAGTGGCCGCGGGGGGTCGAGCTACAATGAGCAGTTCTTC	TRBD2	TRBV2	many	TRBJ2-1
CATSRTGESYEQYF	TGTGCCACCAGTAGGACAGGGGAGTCCTACGAGCAGTACTTC	TRBD1	TRBV24-1	-	TRBJ2-7
CASSLSPGMNIF	TGTGCCAGCAGCCTCTCTCCGGGGATGAACATCTTC	-	TRBV13	many	TRBJ2-7
CSVLRHGPYGYTF	TGCAGCGTTCTCCGACACGGCCCCTATGGCTACACCTTC	-	TRBV29-1	many	TRBJ1-2
CASSFPGAYGYTF	TGTGCCAGCAGCTTCCCCGGGGCGTATGGCTACACCTTC	-	TRBV7-9	-	TRBJ1-2
CASTDSVANYGYTF	TGTGCCAGCACTGACAGCGTCGCTAACTATGGCTACACCTTC	-	TRBV28	many	TRBJ1-2
CASSLGAAALGYEQYF	TGCGCCAGCAGCTTGGGTGCTGCGGCGCTGGGGTACGAGCAGTACTTC	-	TRBV5-1	many	TRBJ2-7
CASSPGRTYEQYF	TGTGCCAGTAGTCCCGGGAGGACCTACGAGCAGTACTTC	TRBD2	TRBV19	many	TRBJ2-7
CASRGVDTGELFF	TGTGCCAGCAGAGGGGTGGACACCGGGGAGCTGTTTTTT	-	TRBV12-3/TRBV12-4	many	TRBJ2-2
CASSVLERETQYF	TGTGCCAGCAGCGTACTAGAGCGGGAGACCCAGTACTTC	-	TRBV7-9	-	TRBJ2-5
CASSLLRREFPNEQFF	TGCGCCAGCAGCTTGCTCCGGCGTGAATTCCCCAATGAGCAGTTCTTC	-	TRBV5-1	many	TRBJ2-1
CASSFDVQGPYEQYF	TGTGCCAGCAGCTTTGACGTACAGGGGCCCTACGAGCAGTACTTC	TRBD1	TRBV5-6	many	TRBJ2-7
CASSLRKNIQYF	TGTGCCAGCAGTTTGCGTAAAAACATTCAGTACTTC	-	TRBV3-2	many	TRBJ2-4
CASSTGQGISGANVLTF	TGTGCCAGCAGCACCGGACAGGGCATCTCTGGGGCCAACGTCCTGACTTTC	TRBD1	TRBV7-2	many	TRBJ2-6
CSATRQGRTYGYTF	TGCAGTGCTACAAGACAGGGTCGTACCTATGGCTACACCTTC	TRBD1	TRBV20-1	many	TRBJ1-2
CASSIRDDQETQYF	TGTGCCAGTAGTATTCGGGACGACCAAGAGACCCAGTACTTC	-	TRBV19	once	TRBJ2-5
CASSYRGWSTDTQYF	TGTGCCAGCAGCTACCGGGGCTGGAGCACAGATACGCAGTATTTT	-	TRBV11-2	many	TRBJ2-3
CASRARLDTQYF	TGTGCCAGCAGGGCCAGGTTAGATACGCAGTATTTT	-	TRBV27	many	TRBJ2-3
CASSRQGTEAFF	TGTGCCAGCTCACGACAGGGGACTGAAGCTTTCTTT	TRBD1	TRBV19	many	TRBJ1-1
CASSLGPQQGSKNIQYF	TGCGCCAGCAGCTTGGGCCCCCAACAGGGGAGCAAAAACATTCAGTACTTC	TRBD1	TRBV5-1	many	TRBJ2-4
CASTGTGANTIYF	TGTGCCAGCACCGGGACAGGGGCAAACACCATATATTTT	TRBD1	TRBV2	many	TRBJ1-3